This T cell receptor beta chain was sequenced in a study of T cells after yellow fever vaccination. Overall study results and limits: Researchers report a weaker secondary response that nonetheless peaked faster, day 5 versus 15.

The CDR3 spans 20 residues. Germline CDR1 ENHRY, CDR2 SYGVKD. Trimming cost V 4 bases and J 1 base; bases outside gene matches: 12. A single record per CDR3 protein comes from TCRdb applying MiXCR to the 5' RACE reads. The sample comprises more than 300,000 distinct CDR3 sequences, 3.5% to 5% of which are singletons, and less than 20% rests with the top ten. This clonotype showed up just a few times. Antigen specificity is unknown. V usage is TRBV10-3 and J usage is TRBJ2-1, with 14 bases that match TRBD2. Sequenced material: PBMCs, taken 15 days after the yellow fever booster vaccination. The TCR sequence derives from a young man who received the YFV17D yellow fever vaccine. CDR3 loop: CAISGRTSGGSLPSYNEQFF. The CDR3 DNA reads TGTGCCATCAGTGGGAGGACTAGCGGGGGGTCTCTTCCTTCCTACAATGAGCAGTTCTTC.